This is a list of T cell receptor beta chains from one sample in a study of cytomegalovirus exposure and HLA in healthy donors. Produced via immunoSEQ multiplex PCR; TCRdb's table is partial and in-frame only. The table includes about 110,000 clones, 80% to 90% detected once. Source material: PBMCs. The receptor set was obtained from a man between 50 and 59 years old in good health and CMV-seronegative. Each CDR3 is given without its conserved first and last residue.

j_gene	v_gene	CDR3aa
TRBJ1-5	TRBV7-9	ASSQGGGVQPQH
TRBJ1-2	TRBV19	ASRAGTGGYFDGYT
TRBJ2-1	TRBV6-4	ASSALGSAGGPLDNEQF
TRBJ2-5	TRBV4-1	ASSQIPGEGPQY
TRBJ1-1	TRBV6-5	ASSPQGGGNTEAF
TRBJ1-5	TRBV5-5	ASSPGGEDQPQH
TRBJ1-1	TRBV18	ASSPSDGMNTEAF
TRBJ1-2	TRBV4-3	ASSQDAEDPVYGYT
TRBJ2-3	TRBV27	ASSFAGSPTDTQY
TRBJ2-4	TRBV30	AWQAKNIQY
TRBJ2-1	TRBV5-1	ASSRKTGGMNEQF
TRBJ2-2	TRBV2	GCRLGVNTGELF
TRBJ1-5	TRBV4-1	ASSQDEGQGQQPQH
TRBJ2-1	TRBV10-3	AISESLGLALRSSYNEQF
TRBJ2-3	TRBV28	ASSFPSGPNQDTQY
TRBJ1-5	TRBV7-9	ASIQSGQSNQPQH
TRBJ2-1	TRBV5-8	ASSFWTVTEF
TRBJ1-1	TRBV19	ASSIFPDTEAF
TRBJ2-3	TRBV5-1	ASSQYETGSGTDTQY
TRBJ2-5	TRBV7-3	ASGLAGTETQY
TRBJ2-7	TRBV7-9	ASSLATGTGAYEQY
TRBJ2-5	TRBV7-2	ASSFGGYDPETQY
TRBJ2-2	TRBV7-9	ASSLPRQGGGELF
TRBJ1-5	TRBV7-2	ASSLTGGYSNQPQH
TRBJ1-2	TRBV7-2	ASSPAGYGYT
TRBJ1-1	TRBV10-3	AISVGDRPTAEAF
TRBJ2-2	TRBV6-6	ASSPPGGQDTGELF
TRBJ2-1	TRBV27	ASSRTSWVNEQF
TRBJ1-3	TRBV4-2	ASSPAARSFSGNTIY
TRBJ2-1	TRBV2	AGRGRNTWNEQF
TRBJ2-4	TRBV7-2	ASSTIVNIQY
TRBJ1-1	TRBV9	ASSTSGQAPYEAF
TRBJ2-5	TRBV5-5	ASNAGGIETQY
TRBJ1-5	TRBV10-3	AISGGPSNQPQH
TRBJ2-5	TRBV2	ASSDGGGETQY
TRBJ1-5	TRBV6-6	ASRGAGGEGQPQH
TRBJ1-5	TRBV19	ASSWGGSSNQPQH
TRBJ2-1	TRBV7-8	ASSPRGTSSYNEQF
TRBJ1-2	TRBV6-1	ASSEPGGLIYGYT
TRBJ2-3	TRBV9	ASSPALWGQDTQY
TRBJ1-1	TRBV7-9	ASSLGQGNAEAF
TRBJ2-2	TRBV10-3	AISGGVTDAGELF
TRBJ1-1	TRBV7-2	ASSYAGTGAGAF
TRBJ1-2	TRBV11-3	ASSLDGGGYT
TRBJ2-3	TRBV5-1	ASSLVRDTQY
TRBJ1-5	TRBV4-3	ASSQAAAGVDQPQH
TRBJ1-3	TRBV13	ASSPTGSLSGNTIY
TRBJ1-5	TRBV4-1	ASSRGPRPGQPQH
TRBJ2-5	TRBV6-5	ASIQGLQETQY
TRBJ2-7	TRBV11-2	ASSGQGRQY